A single sample is the source of the 26 T cell receptor beta chains below, sequenced in a study of T cell responses to AZD1222 COVID-19 vaccine. Repertoires were generated with immunoSEQ multiplex PCR, while TCRdb's copy carries only in-frame clones and drops some. This table holds more than 95,000 clones, roughly 88% found once. Here the sequenced sample was peripheral blood, taken on day 0 of MenACWY control vaccination. These receptors were collected from an adult in good health.

The CDR3 sequence is CASSLKGRYVETQYF. The CDR3 DNA reads as TGTGCCAGCAGCTTGAAAGGTCGATATGTGGAGACCCAGTACTTC. V and J are TRBV5-6 and TRBJ2-5; D is undetermined. The CDR3 contains 15 residues. The ends were cut back, 1 base at V and 5 bases at J, with 15 bases in the middle. The germline V gene has CDR1 SGHDT and CDR2 YYEEEE.

The V gene is TRBV6-6, the J gene TRBJ2-7, with D maybe TRBD1 (5 bases). From germline, CDR1 is MNHNY and CDR2 SVGAGI (reference sequence). With 2 bases removed from V and 9 bases from J, the gap between germline ends came to 11 bases. The CDR3 is made up of 12 amino acids. CDR3 in amino acids: CASSYIGRGQYF. CDR3 coding DNA: TGTGCCAGCAGTTACATTGGAAGGGGGCAGTACTTC.

The gene calls are TRBV3-1 (or the pseudogene TRBV3-2) and TRBJ2-5; TRBD1 agrees at 10 bases. The CDR3 extends over 15 amino acids. V was clipped by 5 bases and J by 3 bases; unmatched bases: 6. The germline V gene has CDR1 LGHDT and CDR2 YNNKEL (reference sequence). The CDR3 region is CASSGIGTGEETQYF. The CDR3 DNA sequence: TGTGCCAGCAGCGGCATTGGGACAGGGGAAGAGACCCAGTACTTC.

A few counts support this clone. The V call is TRBV12-3 or TRBV12-4, the J call TRBJ2-7; D is perhaps TRBD1 (5 bases). The CDR3 consists of 13 residues. The V and J ends lost 6 bases and 2 bases respectively, with 11 bases between them. The CDR3 DNA reads as TGTGCCAGCAGCGAGCCCAGGGCCTACGAGCAGTACTTC. Residues: CASSEPRAYEQYF.

This clone was seen a few times. The genes are TRBV19 and TRBJ2-7; 7 bases agree with TRBD1. Germline CDR1 LNHDA, CDR2 SQIVND (reference sequence). The V and J ends lost 6 bases and 5 bases, in that order; junction bases with no gene match: 13. This CDR3 is 15 amino acids long. DNA for the CDR3: TGTGCCAGTAGCGCTCCGGGACAGTTGACCCACGAGCAGTACTTC. It specifies CASSAPGQLTHEQYF.

The chain couples TRBV6-2 or TRBV6-3 to TRBJ2-4; the D is unclear. The CDR3 sequence is 15 residues long. Trimming took 5 bases from V and 6 from J, leaving 17 bases between them. The germline V gene has CDR1 MNHEY and CDR2 SVGEGT. CDR3 coding DNA: TGTGCCAGCAGTGATTGGGGTTCTGGTGGAAACATTCAGTACTTC. It encodes CASSDWGSGGNIQYF.

The chain recombines TRBV19 with TRBJ1-2; 9 bases match TRBD1. This CDR3 spans 17 amino acids. Germline-derived CDR1 and CDR2 are LNHDA and SQIVND (reference sequence). The junction had 8 bases not matched to a gene; V was cut back by 3 bases and J by 0 bases. This CDR3 reads CASSMGQGELPNYGYTF. The CDR3 coding sequence is TGTGCCAGTAGTATGGGACAGGGAGAATTACCTAACTATGGCTACACCTTC.

V is TRBV2 and J is TRBJ2-1, with D maybe TRBD2 (5 bases). The germline V gene encodes CDR1 SNHLY and CDR2 FYNNEI. The ends were cut back, 7 bases at V and 5 bases at J, with 15 bases in the middle. This CDR3 has 14 residues. The CDR3 nucleotides read TGTGCCAGCACCCAGGCCAGAGGGAACAATGAGCAGTTCTTC. Translation: CASTQARGNNEQFF.

The chain employs TRBV28 and TRBJ1-5, with TRBD1 as a possible D gene (5 bases). CDR3 length equals 13 residues. Deletions cut 3 bases from V and 4 bases from J, with 7 bases between. CDR1 and CDR2 (germline): MDHEN, SYDVKM. CDR3 protein: CASSFGGNQPQHF. As DNA, the CDR3 is TGTGCCAGCAGTTTTGGGGGGAATCAGCCCCAGCATTTT.

V gene TRBV19 combines with J gene TRBJ2-2; no clear D gene. The CDR3 spans 15 residues. Looked up from germline, CDR1 is LNHDA and CDR2 is SQIVND (reference sequence). V was cut by 5 bases and J by 2 bases, with 12 bases left in between. CDR3 amino acids: CASSQFQINTGELFF. The CDR3 DNA reads as TGTGCCAGTAGTCAATTCCAAATTAACACCGGGGAGCTGTTTTTT.

The chain joins TRBV5-1 to TRBJ2-1, with a weak D call TRBD1 (6 bases). V lost 4 bases and J lost 8, with 19 bases in between. The length of the CDR3 is 15 residues. Germline V gene data show CDR1 as SGHRS and CDR2 as YFSETQ. In DNA, the CDR3 is TGCGCCAGCAGCCTCACGACAGGTTCCTATCATGAGCAGTTCTTC. This encodes CASSLTTGSYHEQFF.

The J gene is TRBJ2-5, the V gene TRBV6-6, with 7 bases that match TRBD1. This CDR3 is 15 amino acids long. Trimming cost V 2 bases and J 5 bases; bases outside gene matches: 8. Germline V lookup: CDR1 MNHNY, CDR2 SVGAGI (reference sequence). This chain's CDR3 is CASSYPVGGAETQYF. CDR3 in DNA: TGTGCCAGCAGTTACCCGGTAGGGGGCGCGGAGACCCAGTACTTC.

The rearrangement links TRBV28 to TRBJ1-1; 12 nucleotides match TRBD1. J gave up 5 bases and V 5 bases, and 9 bases lay outside the gene matches. The CDR3 has 16 amino acids. The germline CDR1 and CDR2 sequences are MDHEN and SYDVKM. This chain's CDR3 is CASSLGTGGGKTEAFF. For the CDR3, the DNA is TGTGCCAGCAGTCTTGGGACAGGGGGCGGGAAGACTGAAGCTTTCTTT.

V and J are TRBV7-6 and TRBJ1-2, with 10 nucleotides matching TRBD1. The junction had 3 bases not matched to a gene; V was cut back by 1 base and J by 7 bases. In germline, CDR1 is SGHVS, CDR2 FNYEAQ. The CDR3 consists of 14 residues. This CDR3 reads CASSLGRTGGGYTF. The CDR3 DNA sequence: TGTGCCAGCAGCTTAGGGAGGACAGGGGGTGGCTACACCTTC.

The chain carries TRBV27 and TRBJ1-1; 9 bases line up with TRBD1. The CDR3 has 13 amino acids. The trim removed 8 bases at V and 2 bases at J, leaving 3 bases unmatched. Germline V gene data show CDR1 as MNHEY and CDR2 as SMNVEV (reference sequence). The CDR3 here is CASRDRENTEAFF. The DNA of the CDR3 is TGTGCCAGCCGGGACAGGGAAAACACTGAAGCTTTCTTT.

This clone was detected only once. This sequence joins TRBV5-1 and TRBJ2-7; tentatively, D is TRBD1 or TRBD2 (5 bases each). In germline, CDR1 is SGHRS, CDR2 YFSETQ. Trimming shortened V by 0 bases and J by 0 bases, and 13 bases separated the two germline ends. The CDR3 consists of 16 residues. The chain's CDR3 is CASSLGGREPSYEQYF. DNA for the CDR3: TGCGCCAGCAGCTTGGGGGGACGAGAACCCTCCTACGAGCAGTACTTC.

The chain employs TRBV28 and TRBJ2-1; D is tentatively TRBD1 or TRBD2 (6 bases each). Germline assignment: CDR1 MDHEN and CDR2 SYDVKM. V was shortened by 2 bases and J by 2 bases, with 10 bases between the two germline ends. CDR3 length: 15 amino acids. CDR3 loop: CASSLPGGTYNEQFF. CDR3 bases: TGTGCCAGCAGTTTACCCGGGGGCACCTACAATGAGCAGTTCTTC.

This CDR3 is CASSQSGGIYEQYF. The CDR3 coding sequence is TGCGCCAGCAGCCAATCCGGGGGAATCTACGAGCAGTACTTC. This chain links TRBV4-1 with TRBJ2-7; D possibly corresponds to TRBD2 (6 bases). The CDR3 has 14 amino acids. V was shortened by 2 bases and J by 3 bases, with 11 bases between the two germline ends. CDR1 MGHRA and CDR2 YSYEKL come from the germline V gene.

The CDR3 reads CASTKAAMNTEAFF. Written as DNA, the CDR3 is TGTGCCAGCACCAAGGCCGCAATGAACACTGAAGCTTTCTTT. The J gene is TRBJ1-1, the V gene TRBV6-5, with unresolved D. There are 14 residues in the CDR3. Germline V gene sequence: CDR1 MNHEY, CDR2 SVGAGI. V lost 7 bases and J lost 0, with 12 bases in between.

V gene TRBV16 combines with J gene TRBJ2-2, with D possibly matching TRBD1 (5 bases). The CDR3 is made up of 15 amino acids. The V gene lost 2 bases and the J gene lost 1 base, with 8 bases spanning the gap. Looked up from germline, CDR1 is KGHSY and CDR2 is FQNENV. The CDR3 reads CASSQGALNTGELFF. The CDR3 coding sequence is TGTGCCAGCAGCCAAGGGGCTTTGAACACCGGGGAGCTGTTTTTT.

This clone was picked up a small number of times. The V gene is TRBV6-2 or TRBV6-3, the J gene TRBJ1-2; 8 nucleotides match TRBD1. Trimming cost V 6 bases and J 4 bases; bases outside gene matches: 19. CDR1 is MNHEY and CDR2 is SVGEGT in the germline V gene. The CDR3 consists of 18 residues. For the CDR3, the DNA is TGTGCCAGCAGCCGCCCCACGAGCTGGGACAGGTCTGGCTATGGCTACACCTTC. Translated: CASSRPTSWDRSGYGYTF.

This clone occurred a few times. The V and J genes are TRBV27 and TRBJ1-6; D is perhaps TRBD1 (5 bases). Germline CDR1 MNHEY, CDR2 SMNVEV (reference sequence). V was clipped by 2 bases and J by 7 bases, with 15 bases between them. The CDR3 length is 16 residues. CDR3 amino acids: CASSLGRTRTNSPLHF. The CDR3 nucleotides read TGTGCCAGCAGTTTAGGCAGGACACGCACCAATTCACCCCTCCACTTT.

The gene calls are TRBV28 and TRBJ2-1; TRBD2 is a possible D gene (5 bases). The germline V and J ends were trimmed by 3 bases and 0 bases, with 15 bases remaining between them. Per germline, CDR1 MDHEN and CDR2 SYDVKM. This CDR3 has 17 amino acids. CDR3 region: CASSFLAYRSSYNEQFF. CDR3 DNA sequence: TGTGCCAGCAGTTTTTTAGCGTACCGAAGCTCCTACAATGAGCAGTTCTTC.

V is TRBV4-1 and J is TRBJ1-5; no firm D call. Per germline, CDR1 MGHRA and CDR2 YSYEKL. V lost 5 bases, J lost 0 bases, and 17 bases lay in between. This CDR3 has 17 amino acids. DNA for the CDR3: TGCGCCAGCAGCAAACAGTCCAATCTCTTTAGCAATCAGCCCCAGCATTTT. Residues: CASSKQSNLFSNQPQHF.

The chain carries TRBV19 and TRBJ2-1, with 7 bases aligning to TRBD1. This CDR3 comprises 15 residues. Unmatched junction bases numbered 9, after V lost 6 bases and J lost 4 bases. CDR1 LNHDA and CDR2 SQIVND come from the germline V gene (reference sequence). CDR3 in amino acids: CASRPRGDRYNEQFF. CDR3 coding DNA: TGTGCCAGTAGGCCCCGAGGGGACAGATACAATGAGCAGTTCTTC. Full variable domain (outside the CDR3, taken from reference TRBV19 and TRBJ2-1): DGGITQSPKYLFRKEGQNVTLSCEQNLNHDAMYWYRQDPGQGLRLIYYSQIVNDFQKGDIAEGYSVSREKKESFPLTVTSAQKNPTAFYLCASRPRGDRYNEQFFGPGTRLTVL.

The chain couples TRBV13 to TRBJ1-4; D possibly corresponds to TRBD1 (5 bases). Germline assignment: CDR1 PRHDT and CDR2 FYEKMQ (reference sequence). The length of the CDR3 is 12 residues. Between the trimmed V and J ends, which lost 3 bases and 10 bases, there was a span of 9 bases. Here the CDR3 reads CASSFSTGKLFF. The CDR3, as DNA: TGTGCCAGCAGCTTCAGTACAGGAAAACTGTTTTTT.